These 19 T cell receptor beta chains came from one sample sequenced in a study of T cell repertoires in cytomegalovirus infection. TCRdb analysed the reads with MiXCR anew, one entry per CDR3 protein. The sample has more than 150,000 distinct CDR3 sequences, approximately 19% seen once. The sequenced sample consisted of PBMCs. These receptors came from a human donor in good health (CMV status not recorded). Some clones in this sample may be carry-over from other donors' samples.

The CDR3 here is CASSPEGGLAATGELFF. The CDR3 bases are TGTGCCAGCTCACCGGAGGGAGGCCTAGCGGCCACCGGGGAGCTGTTTTTT. The chain combines TRBV18 with TRBJ2-2; TRBD2 agrees at 7 bases. Germline V gives CDR1 KGHSH, CDR2 LQKENI. The trim removed 3 bases at V and 4 bases at J, leaving 11 bases unmatched. The CDR3 is 17 amino acids.

As to this clonotype: This may be a read error, as it is one base from a much larger clone. The chain uses TRBV12-3 or TRBV12-4 and TRBJ2-2; no clear D gene. The CDR3 totals 15 residues. Trimming pared 3 bases from V and 0 bases from J, leaving 8 bases between. This CDR3 reads CASSFLQSNTGELFF. The CDR3 DNA is TGTGCCAGCAGTTTTTTGCAATCGAACACCGGGGAGCTGTTTTTT.

This clonotype was seen a few times. This chain uses TRBV5-1 with TRBJ2-4; TRBD1 aligns across 10 bases. Per germline, CDR1 SGHRS and CDR2 YFSETQ. The V segment lost 0 bases and the J segment 7 bases; nucleotides outside the gene matches: 1. The CDR3 is 14 residues long. CDR3 in DNA: TGCGCCAGCAGCTTGGGACAGGGGGCTAACATTCAGTACTTC. Residues: CASSLGQGANIQYF.

The chain couples TRBV7-3 to TRBJ1-6; possible D gene TRBD1, 5 bases. The germline V gene encodes CDR1 SGHTA and CDR2 FQGTGA. Trimming left V 5 bases short and J 8 bases short, with 13 bases between. The CDR3 is 14 amino acids. As DNA, the CDR3 is TGTGCCAGCAGCGTCCGGGGCATAGATTCACCCCTCCACTTT. Translated, it gives CASSVRGIDSPLHF.

This clonotype was observed many times. The V and J genes are TRBV24-1 and TRBJ2-1; D gene uncertain. The V gene's germline CDR1 is KGHDR and CDR2 SFDVKD. The ends were cut back, 4 bases at V and 3 bases at J, with 15 bases in the middle. This CDR3 has 16 amino acids. The CDR3 is CATSDHRDGYYNEQFF. The CDR3 bases are TGTGCCACCAGTGACCACAGAGACGGGTACTACAATGAGCAGTTCTTC.

The chain combines TRBV12-3 or TRBV12-4 with TRBJ1-2; D is perhaps TRBD1 (5 bases). With 6 bases removed from V and 4 bases from J, the gap between germline ends came to 18 bases. CDR3 length equals 15 residues. CDR3 nucleotide sequence: TGTGCCAGCAGGGGGGGGGACTCCCAGACCTATGGCTACACCTTC. Amino acids: CASRGGDSQTYGYTF.

This clonotype has just a few counts. The V gene is TRBV7-6, the J gene TRBJ2-7; 10 nucleotides match TRBD1. Germline values: CDR1 SGHVS, CDR2 FNYEAQ. V lost 4 bases to trimming and J lost 6 bases; unmatched junction nucleotides: 9. This CDR3 region has 15 residues. The CDR3 coding sequence is TGTGCCAGCAGCTCACCCGGGACAGGGGATAGCGAGCAGTACTTC. Translation: CASSSPGTGDSEQYF.

This clonotype occurred a few times. The chain combines TRBV12-3 or TRBV12-4 with TRBJ1-2, with 8 bases that match TRBD1. V lost 7 bases to trimming and J lost 4 bases; unmatched junction nucleotides: 8. The CDR3 covers 14 residues. The CDR3 protein is CASTSGTGTYGYTF. The CDR3 coding sequence is TGTGCCAGCACCTCCGGGACAGGCACCTATGGCTACACCTTC.

V usage is TRBV23-1 and J usage is TRBJ2-5; a weak D match, TRBD1 (6 bases). TRBV23-1 has ORF status, its function being uncertain. CDR3 length equals 18 residues. Trimming cost V 7 bases and J 5 bases, with 29 bases left between them. CDR3 sequence: CASKNPGDPESAVETQYF. CDR3 bases: TGCGCCAGCAAAAACCCAGGGGACCCGGAATCGGCGGTGGAGACCCAGTACTTC.

This clonotype was seen ten or more times. The CDR3 reads CASSLKGANTEAFF. The CDR3 bases are TGTGCCAGCAGCTTAAAGGGGGCGAACACTGAAGCTTTCTTT. The chain employs TRBV7-9 and TRBJ1-1, with TRBD1 identical over 7 bases. This CDR3 contains 14 residues. The V and J ends lost 2 bases and 1 base, in that order; junction bases with no gene match: 1. The germline CDR1 and CDR2 sequences are SEHNR and FQNEAQ (reference sequence).

This clonotype came up many times. The chain links TRBV7-2 to TRBJ1-1; tentatively, D is TRBD1 (5 bases). The CDR3 contains 15 residues. CDR1 and CDR2 (germline): SGHTA, FQGNSA. V was pared by 1 base and J by 0 bases, with 9 bases between. The CDR3 coding sequence is TGTGCCAGCAGCTTAGTCGGACAACTGAACACTGAAGCTTTCTTT. It codes for CASSLVGQLNTEAFF.

The chain is built from TRBV28 and TRBJ1-1, with D possibly TRBD1 on 6 matching bases. V dropped 6 bases and J dropped 4 bases, with 15 bases sitting between them. CDR3 length: 14 amino acids. Germline V gene data show CDR1 as MDHEN and CDR2 as SYDVKM. CDR3 bases: TGTGCCAGCAGCCGTACAGGGTTCGGCACTGAAGCTTTCTTT. Its translation is CASSRTGFGTEAFF. Looking up the rest from reference TRBV28 and TRBJ1-1 gives the full variable domain: DVKVTQSSRYLVKRTGEKVFLECVQDMDHENMFWYRQDPGLGLRLIYFSYDVKMKEKGDIPEGYSVSREKKERFSLILESASTNQTSMYLCASSRTGFGTEAFFGQGTRLTVV.

The chain carries TRBV4-1 and TRBJ2-7; TRBD1 is a possible D gene (5 bases). There are 16 residues in the CDR3. CDR1 MGHRA and CDR2 YSYEKL come from the germline V gene. Trimming took off 4 bases at V and 7 bases at J, with 23 bases between the two ends. The CDR3 reads CASSRGFGAPVGEQYF. The CDR3 nucleotides read TGCGCCAGCAGCCGAGGCTTTGGGGCCCCGGTTGGAGAGCAGTACTTC.

The V gene is TRBV6-1, the J gene TRBJ2-7, with TRBD1 matching 9 bases. CDR3 length: 14 residues. The germline V gene has CDR1 MNHNS and CDR2 SASEGT. Trimming cost V 7 bases and J 6 bases; bases outside gene matches: 10. CDR3 DNA: TGTGCCAGCATTAGGACAGGGGCTTGGGGCGAGCAGTACTTC. This gives the protein CASIRTGAWGEQYF.

DNA for the CDR3: TGTGCCAGCAGTGATGGACCGTACGAGCAGTACTTC. It encodes CASSDGPYEQYF. The chain links TRBV12-3 or TRBV12-4 to TRBJ2-7, with D unresolved. This CDR3 is built from 12 residues. V lost 5 bases and J 4 bases, leaving 9 bases between the germline ends.

This clonotype was counted ten times or more. This sequence joins TRBV14 and TRBJ2-3, with a tentative D call TRBD1 (5 bases). CDR1 and CDR2 from the germline V gene are SGHDN and FVKESK. V lost 4 bases and J 0 bases, leaving 11 bases between the germline ends. CDR3 size: 15 residues. The CDR3 loop reads CASSPRVVSTDTQYF. DNA of the CDR3: TGTGCCAGCAGCCCCAGGGTCGTTAGCACAGATACGCAGTATTTT.

This clonotype was counted ten times or more. The chain recombines TRBV7-2 with TRBJ2-1; D unresolved. The ends were cut back, 5 bases at V and 7 bases at J, with 12 bases in the middle. This CDR3 has 13 amino acids. Germline CDR1 and CDR2: SGHTA and FQGNSA. CDR3 in DNA: TGTGCCAGCAGCGTCCCGGAGTGGAATGAGCAGTTCTTC. Translating gives CASSVPEWNEQFF.

V gene TRBV4-1 combines with J gene TRBJ2-4; 8 positions match TRBD2. CDR3 size: 18 residues. J gave up 1 base and V 3 bases, and 11 bases lay outside the gene matches. Germline CDR1 and CDR2: MGHRA and YSYEKL. The CDR3 sequence: CASSQALAGLGAKNIQYF. The CDR3 DNA follows: TGCGCCAGCAGCCAGGCGTTAGCGGGACTGGGGGCCAAAAACATTCAGTACTTC.

The chain combines TRBV20-1 with TRBJ2-1; TRBD2 agrees at 9 bases. The trim removed 0 bases at V and 4 bases at J, leaving 10 bases unmatched. The CDR3 covers 17 residues. Germline values: CDR1 DFQATT, CDR2 SNEGSKA (reference sequence). Here the CDR3 reads CSARDLLAGGLYNEQFF. DNA for the CDR3: TGCAGTGCTAGAGATCTTTTGGCGGGAGGGCTATACAATGAGCAGTTCTTC.